This record looks at one T cell receptor (beta chain) sequence and its context. The data belong to a study of T cell responses to AZD1222 COVID-19 vaccine. TCRdb's copy holds only in-frame clones and misses some; the assay was immunoSEQ multiplex PCR. This repertoire shows some 130,000 clones, roughly 90% found once; its top ten account for approximately 2.8%. CDR3 length equals 13 residues. Germline CDR1 reads SGHRS; CDR2 reads YFSETQ. V lost 7 bases and J lost 10; bases outside the gene matches: 5. The chain carries TRBV5-1 and TRBJ1-6; 10 bases agree with TRBD1. The clonotype was recovered from an adult in good health. Source: peripheral blood, taken on day 0 of AZD1222 vaccination. Here the CDR3 reads CASRGTGDSPLHF. DNA of the CDR3: TGCGCCAGCCGGGGGACAGGGGACTCACCCCTCCACTTT.